This T cell receptor beta chain came from a study of cytomegalovirus exposure and HLA in healthy donors (TCRdb year 2017). Concerning the study at large: According to a later analysis, one platform produced both the 120 validation repertoires and the roughly 660 repertoires of the first cohort. To predict cytomegalovirus infection status, the study combined high-throughput TCR immunosequencing, statistical association of individual TCRs with disease status, and machine learning. A separate validation cohort of about 110 different subjects was used in addition to the approximately 670-subject first cohort. The study was designed to test whether signatures of past pathogen exposure could be identified by cataloging public T cell receptors. The paper's findings and limits, for the study overall: Most TCR sequences were observed very rarely across donors, whereas some public TCRs were present in many individuals. A total of 150 or so TCR beta chains were listed by the study as associated with cytomegalovirus. Subsequent analysis determined that TCRs grouped into clusters in the first cohort also showed a tendency toward co-occurrence across the 120 validation repertoires, and approximately 94% of cluster scores exceeded 0. Three of the identified cytomegalovirus-associated TCR beta chains were confirmed in vitro to be specific for cytomegalovirus antigens. The classifier was reported to diagnose cytomegalovirus status with high specificity and sensitivity in both the original cohort and the validation cohort. A later analysis lacked HLA typing for the validation cohort, so it scored co-occurrence in that cohort across all 110 or so repertoires. It was suggested by the authors that the approach could potentially be generalized to other disease states and immunological phenotypes.

This clone was found once. Its cognate antigen has yet to be identified. The input lacks base qualities; no much larger clone sits a single base away. Donors formed part of the validation cohort, which comprised over a hundred subjects and was distinct from the first cohort of 666 subjects. To prepare the library, the immunoSEQ multiplex PCR assay was applied. On the authors' methods: A statistical classification framework was built to diagnose cytomegalovirus status from the catalog of TCR beta chain sequences. In its TCRdb copy, this immuneACCESS table keeps in-frame sequences only and misses some clones. Where compared with another copy, unresolved V genes explain less than half of these, and the others have no known cause. The DNA gave D and trimming, while V, J and clone size come from that table. The sample records under 200,000 clones, approximately 96% of which are singletons. The ten largest clonotypes hold about 0.94% of the sample.

Clipping removes 4 bases from V and 5 bases from J, with 8 as the unmatched junction base count. The cysteine opens and the phenylalanine closes a CDR3 of 14 amino acids. Only the CDR3 part of the read is kept: 42 bases, read in frame from the first base. According to the germline V gene, CDR1 reads SGHDT and CDR2 reads YYEEEE. The rearrangement joined TRBV5-6 to TRBJ2-5; TRBD2 agrees with 7 junctional bases. This sequence was found in a young woman in good health and CMV-seronegative. Sequenced: PBMCs. The CDR3 loop reads CASSMVGLTETQYF. The DNA sequence is as follows: TGTGCCAGCAGCATGGTGGGACTAACGGAGACCCAGTACTTC.